What follows are 19 T cell receptor beta chains derived from one specimen sequenced in a study of cytomegalovirus exposure and HLA in healthy donors listed by TCRdb under 2017. Receptors were amplified or captured by the immunoSEQ multiplex PCR assay. The multiplex PCR relied on a mix of 60 forward primers for TCR Vbeta segments and 13 reverse primers for TCR Jbeta segments. TCRdb holds this immuneACCESS table with in-frame rearrangements only. Some clones are missing; in checked studies, unresolved V genes explain under half, and the rest has no known cause. The sample profile shows more than 90,000 clones; around three quarters of them were found once. The top ten constitute 4.5% to 5% of the sample. Sequenced input: PBMCs. Receptors were obtained from a man aged 45-60 years in good health and CMV-seropositive.

The CDR3 spells CASSPPGTGGASGYTF. The CDR3 nucleotides are TGTGCCAGCAGTCCTCCCGGGACAGGGGGCGCGAGTGGCTACACCTTC. This chain connects TRBV6-6 to TRBJ1-2; TRBD1 agrees at 12 bases. V lost 5 bases and J lost 7; bases outside the gene matches: 11. The CDR3 length is 16 residues. Germline loops: CDR1 MNHNY, CDR2 SVGAGI (reference sequence).

The V call is TRBV20-1, the J call TRBJ2-5; D ambiguous. The J call may be wrong; the DNA end is better matched by TRBJ2-7. This CDR3 spans 11 amino acids. Germline CDR1 and CDR2: DFQATT and SNEGSKA (reference sequence). CDR3 amino acids: CSAERSYEQYF. The CDR3 nucleotides read TGCAGTGCTGAGAGGTCCTACGAGCAGTACTTC.

V usage is TRBV18 and J usage is TRBJ1-3; 7 bases map to TRBD1. The CDR3 has 15 residues. V trimming: 1 base; J trimming: 4 bases; junction bases outside the gene matches: 4. The germline gives CDR1 KGHSH, CDR2 LQKENI. CDR3 DNA sequence: TGTGCCAGCTCACCACAGAACAGGGGAGGAAACACCATATATTTT. Translation: CASSPQNRGGNTIYF.

The V gene is TRBV6-5, the J gene TRBJ2-7, with TRBD2 matching over 9 bases. Unmatched junction bases numbered 5, after V lost 8 bases and J lost 3 bases. The CDR3 runs to 13 residues. The V gene's germline CDR1 is MNHEY and CDR2 SVGAGI. The CDR3 sequence is CASRRLADYEQYF. The CDR3, as DNA: TGTGCCAGCCGGCGACTAGCGGACTACGAGCAGTACTTC.

The chain uses TRBV10-2 and TRBJ1-3; a weak D match, TRBD1 (6 bases). Germline-derived CDR1 and CDR2 are WSHSY and SAAADI. This CDR3 has 15 amino acids. V was cut by 2 bases and J by 2 bases, with 10 bases left in between. The CDR3 coding sequence is TGCGCCAGCAGTGAGAGTAGGACAGCTGGAAACACCATATATTTT. Amino acids: CASSESRTAGNTIYF.

The genes are TRBV4-3 and TRBJ1-2; D is unclear. V was shortened by 0 bases and J by 0 bases, with 11 bases between the two germline ends. The CDR3 is 16 amino acids. Germline assignment: CDR1 LGHNA and CDR2 YSLEER. CDR3 residues: CASSQDSTNPNYGYTF. The DNA for the CDR3 is TGCGCCAGCAGCCAAGATTCCACAAACCCTAACTATGGCTACACCTTC.

This clone was recorded once. The J gene is TRBJ1-6, the V gene TRBV5-6; 8 positions agree with TRBD1. This CDR3 comprises 14 residues. CDR1 and CDR2 (germline): SGHDT, YYEEEE. With V trimmed by 0 bases and J by 9 bases, 2 bases remained unmatched. The CDR3 reads CASSLGGTGSPLHF. CDR3 in DNA: TGTGCCAGCAGCTTGGGAGGGACAGGTTCACCCCTCCACTTT. The full variable domain, rest sourced from reference TRBV5-6 and TRBJ1-6, is DAGVTQSPTHLIKTRGQQVTLRCSPKSGHDTVSWYQQALGQGPQFIFQYYEEEERQRGNFPDRFSGHQFPNYSSELNVNALLLGDSALYLCASSLGGTGSPLHFGNGTRLTVT.

CDR3 sequence: CAFGQTNEKLFF. The DNA of the CDR3 is TGTGCCTTTGGACAGACTAATGAAAAACTGTTTTTT. This sequence joins TRBV30 and TRBJ1-4; D is perhaps TRBD1 (6 bases). CDR1 is GTSNPN and CDR2 is SVGIG in the germline V gene (reference sequence). The ends were cut back, 7 bases at V and 2 bases at J, with 8 bases in the middle. CDR3 length equals 12 residues.

The V and J genes are TRBV10-3 and TRBJ2-2, with D hard to call. The CDR3 length is 15 residues. Germline values: CDR1 ENHRY, CDR2 SYGVKD. The ends were cut back, 2 bases at V and 5 bases at J, with 12 bases in the middle. The CDR3 sequence is CAISERGSPTGELFF. Here the CDR3 DNA reads TGTGCCATCAGTGAGAGAGGCAGTCCTACCGGGGAGCTGTTTTTT.

J is TRBJ1-5 and V is TRBV6-6; 9 bases are a match to TRBD1. The V gene's germline CDR1 is MNHNY and CDR2 SVGAGI (reference sequence). CDR3 length: 15 residues. Unmatched junction bases numbered 7, after V lost 7 bases and J lost 3 bases. The CDR3 nucleotides are TGTGCCAGCAACCCGGGACAGGGATCCAATCAGCCCCAGCATTTT. This encodes CASNPGQGSNQPQHF.

The V gene is TRBV19, the J gene TRBJ2-3; 8 nucleotides line up with TRBD1. Trimming took 6 bases from V and 2 from J; bases not matched to a gene: 7. The CDR3 spans 15 residues. Looked up from germline, CDR1 is LNHDA and CDR2 is SQIVND (reference sequence). The CDR3 DNA sequence: TGTGCCAGTAGAATCGGACAGGGATACACAGATACGCAGTATTTT. Translation gives CASRIGQGYTDTQYF.

The chain couples TRBV19 to TRBJ1-1; D unclear. Trimming pared 3 bases from V and 1 base from J, leaving 6 bases between. Germline lookup yields CDR1 LNHDA and CDR2 SQIVND (reference sequence). The length of the CDR3 is 13 residues. The CDR3 reads CASSMEGNTEAFF. CDR3 nucleotide sequence: TGTGCCAGTAGTATGGAGGGGAACACTGAAGCTTTCTTT.

The chain joins TRBV11-2 to TRBJ2-7; 11 bases map to TRBD1. The CDR3 length is 16 residues. Per germline, CDR1 SGHAT and CDR2 FQNNGV. V shed 5 bases, J shed 7 bases, and the junction held 13 bases outside the gene matches. The CDR3 nucleotides are TGTGCCAGCAGCCCCAGACAGGGACAGGGGGGGAAGGAGCAGTACTTC. Translating it yields CASSPRQGQGGKEQYF.

The J gene is TRBJ2-5, the V gene TRBV7-2, with a tentative D call TRBD2 (5 bases). Germline CDR1 SGHTA, CDR2 FQGNSA. This CDR3 has 14 residues. Trimming pared 6 bases from V and 5 bases from J, leaving 16 bases between. The CDR3 sequence: CASSWTPGGETQYF. CDR3 in DNA: TGTGCCAGCAGTTGGACCCCCGGCGGGGAGACCCAGTACTTC.

This clone was counted between two and nine times. The chain employs TRBV5-1 and TRBJ2-6; TRBD1 aligns across 8 bases. This CDR3 region has 15 residues. The germline V gene encodes CDR1 SGHRS and CDR2 YFSETQ. V trimming: 5 bases; J trimming: 2 bases; junction bases outside the gene matches: 3. CDR3 coding DNA: TGCGCCAGCAGTTGGACAGGGACTGGGGCCAACGTCCTGACTTTC. Its translation: CASSWTGTGANVLTF.

This rearrangement joins TRBV7-9 to TRBJ2-7; 7 bases are a match to TRBD2. V was pared by 1 base and J by 4 bases, with 4 bases of the junction left unmatched. CDR3 length: 14 amino acids. Germline V gene data show CDR1 as SEHNR and CDR2 as FQNEAQ (reference sequence). This CDR3 is CASSLGLAAYEQYF. CDR3 DNA: TGTGCCAGCAGCTTAGGTCTAGCGGCATACGAGCAGTACTTC. The variable domain in full, completed from reference TRBV7-9 and TRBJ2-7, reads DTGVSQNPRHKITKRGQNVTFRCDPISEHNRLYWYRQTLGQGPEFLTYFQNEAQLEKSRLLSDRFSAERPKGSFSTLEIQRTEQGDSAMYLCASSLGLAAYEQYFGPGTRLTVT.

This clone was seen once. The chain links TRBV20-1 to TRBJ2-3, with D unclear. The germline V gene encodes CDR1 DFQATT and CDR2 SNEGSKA (reference sequence). This CDR3 contains 10 residues. Trimming stripped 2 bases from V and 8 bases from J, with 5 bases between. CDR3 sequence: CSARSRTQYF. The CDR3 DNA sequence: TGCAGTGCTAGAAGCCGTACGCAGTATTTT.

The chain joins TRBV25-1 to TRBJ2-7; TRBD1 is a possible D gene (5 bases). V was trimmed by 6 bases and J by 4 bases, leaving 16 bases between them. The CDR3 has 14 residues. CDR1 is MGHDK and CDR2 is SYGVNS in the germline V gene. CDR3 coding DNA: TGTGCCAGCAGGGGGTTGGACACCGGTTACGAGCAGTACTTC. Translated, it gives CASRGLDTGYEQYF.

This clone was seen once. The chain recombines TRBV6-5 with TRBJ2-3, with D possibly being TRBD2 (7 bases). The CDR3 contains 15 residues. Trimming cost V 2 bases and J 1 base, with 10 bases left between them. Germline V gives CDR1 MNHEY, CDR2 SVGAGI. CDR3 sequence: CASSYGGGRTDTQYF. DNA of the CDR3: TGTGCCAGCAGTTACGGGGGGGGCCGCACAGATACGCAGTATTTT.